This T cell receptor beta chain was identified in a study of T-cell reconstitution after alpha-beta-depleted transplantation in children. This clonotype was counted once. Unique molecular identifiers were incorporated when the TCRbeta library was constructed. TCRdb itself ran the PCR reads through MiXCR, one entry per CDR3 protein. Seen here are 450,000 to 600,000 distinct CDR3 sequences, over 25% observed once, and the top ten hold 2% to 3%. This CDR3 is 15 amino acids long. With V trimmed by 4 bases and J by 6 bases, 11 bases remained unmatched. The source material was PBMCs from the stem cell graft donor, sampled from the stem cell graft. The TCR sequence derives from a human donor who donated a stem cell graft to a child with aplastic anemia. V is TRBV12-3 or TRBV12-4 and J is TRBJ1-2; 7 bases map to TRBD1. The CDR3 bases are TGTGCCAGCAGTTCGATCCGGGACAGTGGGAATGGCTACACCTTC. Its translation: CASSSIRDSGNGYTF.